A selection of T cell receptor beta chains follows, all from one sample in a study of shared clonotypes between healthy human individuals. Measured with immunoSEQ multiplex PCR; TCRdb has only the in-frame clones, and not every one. Found here are about 2 million clones, 85% to 95% of them singletons; the top ten hold 0.13%. The sample consisted of naive CD4+ T cells sorted from blood. These receptors were collected from a man between 18 and 35 years old in good health. The conserved cysteine and the conserved F or W are not part of the CDR3 here.

v_call | cdr3_aa
TRBV6-1 | ASSEQGRVPLYNEQF
TRBV7-9 | ASSLGQGGTGELF
TRBV7-6 | ASSSQGAGTEAF
TRBV5-4 | ASSLPRQTTYEQY
TRBV5-1 | ASSLSGAGELF
TRBV7-2 | ASRPGTSGPYEQY
TRBV5-6 | ASSYNVPGTWETQY
TRBV27 | ASSLAGGGAEQF
TRBV5-4 | ASSLGSRRGGDTEAF
TRBV18 | ASSPQTGSGTDTQY
TRBV29-1 | SVAVGRAEAF
TRBV11-3 | ASSSRSQREHGELF
TRBV6-5 | ASRRGQFAGYT
TRBV5-5 | ASSLVSESYEKLF
TRBV18 | ASSPGRAGANVLT
TRBV5-1 | ASRLTGDSNQPQH
TRBV9 | ASSVDEGPGQGYGYT
TRBV6-6 | ASRSGSNYGYT
TRBV28 | ASSGQGHYGYT
TRBV5-4 | ASSLEGSGGYT
TRBV5-1 | ASSLYYQETQY
TRBV5-1 | ASSSSGGSDTEAF
TRBV4-2 | ASSQVDGGAPYNEQF
TRBV6-6 | ASSGDRANPPLH
TRBV2 | ASSESSRGQY
TRBV28 | ASSIVLAGFANTGELF
TRBV28 | ASKRTTATNEKLF
TRBV19 | ASSIARVGRSNEQF
TRBV5-1 | ASSFTGRDQPQH
TRBV12-5 | ASGRQEEGTQY
TRBV5-1 | ASSLGQGLNEKLF
TRBV5-1 | ASSLEAGVNNEQF
TRBV5-4 | ASSLGQGAYGDTQY
TRBV28 | ASSGVGGGYYEQY
TRBV29-1 | SAGTGLAKNIQY
TRBV7-9 | ASSLTAGADTQY
TRBV4-2 | ASSQESSGETYEQY
TRBV4-3 | ASSQGLAGGPYEQY
TRBV27 | ASSLLTSREQF
TRBV28 | ASTWGSTNTEAF
TRBV2 | ASKIGTFDTEAF